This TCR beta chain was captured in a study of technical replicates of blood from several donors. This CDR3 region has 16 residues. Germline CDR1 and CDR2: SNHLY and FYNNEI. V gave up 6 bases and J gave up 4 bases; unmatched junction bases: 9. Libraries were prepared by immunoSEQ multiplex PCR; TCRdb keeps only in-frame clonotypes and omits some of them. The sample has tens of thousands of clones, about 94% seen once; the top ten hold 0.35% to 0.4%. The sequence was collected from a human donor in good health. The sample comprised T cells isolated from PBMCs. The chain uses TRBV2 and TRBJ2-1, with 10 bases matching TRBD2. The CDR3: CASRVIGTSVYNEQFF. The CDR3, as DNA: TGTGCCAGCAGGGTGATAGGGACTAGCGTGTACAATGAGCAGTTCTTC. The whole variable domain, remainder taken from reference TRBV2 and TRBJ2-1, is EPEVTQTPSHQVTQMGQEVILRCVPISNHLYFYWYRQILGQKVEFLVSFYNNEISEKSEIFDDQFSVERPDGSNFTLKIRSTKLEDSAMYFCASRVIGTSVYNEQFFGPGTRLTVL.